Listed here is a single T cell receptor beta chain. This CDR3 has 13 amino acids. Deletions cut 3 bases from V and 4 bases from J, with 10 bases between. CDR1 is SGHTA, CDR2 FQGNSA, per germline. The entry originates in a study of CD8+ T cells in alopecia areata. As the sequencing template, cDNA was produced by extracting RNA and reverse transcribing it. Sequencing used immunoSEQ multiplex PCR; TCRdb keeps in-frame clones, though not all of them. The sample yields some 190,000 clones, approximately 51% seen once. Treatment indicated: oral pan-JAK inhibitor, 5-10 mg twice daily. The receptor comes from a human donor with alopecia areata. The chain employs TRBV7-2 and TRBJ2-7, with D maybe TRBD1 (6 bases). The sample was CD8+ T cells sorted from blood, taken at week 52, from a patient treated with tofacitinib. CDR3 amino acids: CASSFADRYEQYF. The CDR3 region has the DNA TGTGCCAGCAGCTTTGCGGACAGATACGAGCAGTACTTC.